This passage covers 31 T cell receptor beta chains from one sample sequenced in a study of human T cells and chemical hapten exposure. Indicated time point: patch test 1, 2 weeks after DPC sensitization. Indicated treatment: therapeutic diphenylcyclopropenone sensitization with weekly scalp DPC. TCRdb processed the RACE reads anew with MiXCR; each CDR3 protein has one entry. The data show about 360,000 distinct CDR3 sequences, with 6% to 8.5% seen just once and 7% to 10% held by the top ten. This specimen was whole blood, taken in connection with sensitization to the hapten diphenylcyclopropenone (DPC). The receptor set was obtained from a woman aged 18-35 years with alopecia areata. Some clones in this sample may be carry-over from other donors' samples.

In this sample, this clonotype turned up a few times. V gene TRBV4-3 combines with J gene TRBJ1-1; TRBD1 aligns across 7 bases. CDR1 and CDR2 (germline): LGHNA, YSLEER. The length of the CDR3 is 15 residues. The V and J ends lost 0 bases and 0 bases, in that order; junction bases with no gene match: 1. CDR3 nucleotides: TGCGCCAGCAGCCAAGAGGGACAGTTGAACACTGAAGCTTTCTTT. It is translated as CASSQEGQLNTEAFF.

The rearrangement joins TRBV5-1 to TRBJ2-1, with D uncertain. The CDR3 runs 15 residues. The germline V and J ends were trimmed by 0 bases and 0 bases, with 7 bases remaining between them. Germline V gene data show CDR1 as SGHRS and CDR2 as YFSETQ. The DNA for the CDR3 is TGCGCCAGCAGCTTGGCGGATCCCTCCTACAATGAGCAGTTCTTC. Residues: CASSLADPSYNEQFF.

J is TRBJ2-1 and V is TRBV7-2, with 7 positions matching TRBD2. Germline CDR1 is SGHTA and CDR2 is FQGNSA. The CDR3 is made up of 16 amino acids. V was clipped by 7 bases and J by 1 base; unmatched bases: 10. CDR3 bases: TGTGCCAGCACCCTGAACGGAGCGGGGTCCTACAATGAGCAGTTCTTC. It encodes CASTLNGAGSYNEQFF.

In its sample, this clonotype was seen many times. The chain couples TRBV20-1 to TRBJ2-7; 10 bases are shared with TRBD2. Germline V gene lookup returns CDR1 DFQATT and CDR2 SNEGSKA (reference sequence). Trimming removed 5 bases from V and 7 bases from J; junction bases left unmatched: 11. The CDR3 contains 14 residues. The CDR3 nucleotides are TGCAGTGCTGGACCATCTAGCGGGGGTCATGAGCAGTACTTC. Translated, it gives CSAGPSSGGHEQYF.

This clonotype was seen many times. V and J are TRBV29-1 and TRBJ2-5; D may be TRBD2 (7 bases). The germline V and J ends were trimmed by 4 bases and 1 base, with 13 bases remaining between them. Germline V lookup: CDR1 SQVTM, CDR2 ANQGSEA. The CDR3 spans 14 residues. The CDR3 nucleotides are TGCAGCGTTGTTGGCGGGGGCTCCCAAGAGACCCAGTACTTC. Its translation: CSVVGGGSQETQYF.

In this sample, this clonotype turned up a few times. The chain combines TRBV12-5 with TRBJ1-1, with 11 nucleotides matching TRBD1. Losses at the gene ends were 0 bases for V and 9 bases for J; bases not matched to a gene: 3. Looked up from germline, CDR1 is LGHNT and CDR2 is FRNRAP. This CDR3 is 14 amino acids long. In DNA, the CDR3 is TGTGCTAGTGGTTTGGTCGGACAGGGGGCTAAAGCTTTCTTT. Amino acids: CASGLVGQGAKAFF. Full variable domain (missing parts from reference TRBV12-5 and TRBJ1-1): DARVTQTPRHKVTEMGQEVTMRCQPILGHNTVFWYRQTMMQGLELLAYFRNRAPLDDSGMPKDRFSAEMPDATLATLKIQPSEPRDSAVYFCASGLVGQGAKAFFGQGTRLTVV.

This clonotype showed up many times. DNA of the CDR3: TGTGCCAGCAATGGGAGGGATTCGACAGATACGCAGTATTTT. It translates to CASNGRDSTDTQYF. The chain recombines TRBV6-4 with TRBJ2-3; 7 nucleotides agree with TRBD2. From germline, CDR1 is MRHNA and CDR2 SNTAGT. J was trimmed by 3 bases and V by 7 bases; bases with no gene match: 7. The CDR3 is 14 residues long.

The chain carries TRBV5-6 and TRBJ1-1; 9 nucleotides align to TRBD1. Germline assignment: CDR1 SGHDT and CDR2 YYEEEE. With 1 base clipped from V and 1 base from J, the junction kept 8 bases outside the gene matches. This CDR3 has 17 amino acids. Here the CDR3 reads CASSLRTGGRQNTEAFF. CDR3 coding DNA: TGTGCCAGCAGCTTGAGAACAGGGGGCAGGCAGAACACTGAAGCTTTCTTT.

V usage is TRBV7-8 and J usage is TRBJ2-5, with D unresolved. Per the germline V gene, CDR1 is SGHVS and CDR2 is FQNEAQ. The CDR3 has 14 residues. With 2 bases removed from V and 1 base from J, the gap between germline ends came to 8 bases. The DNA of the CDR3 is TGTGCCAGCAGCTTACTGGCCACCCAAGAGACCCAGTACTTC. Residues: CASSLLATQETQYF.

J is TRBJ1-1 and V is TRBV5-6; D gene ambiguous. This CDR3 spans 13 amino acids. Per germline, CDR1 SGHDT and CDR2 YYEEEE. Trimming took off 2 bases at V and 3 bases at J, with 8 bases between the two ends. Here the CDR3 reads CASSFSQHTEAFF. The CDR3 DNA reads as TGTGCCAGCAGCTTTTCACAGCACACTGAAGCTTTCTTT.

The table lists this clonotype with a few counts. Here the CDR3 reads CASSEGLAGVHNEQFF. The CDR3 DNA is TGCGCCAGCAGCGAGGGACTAGCGGGGGTCCACAATGAGCAGTTCTTC. This rearrangement joins TRBV5-1 to TRBJ2-1; 14 bases fit TRBD2. V lost 4 bases, J lost 5 bases, and 5 bases stayed unmatched. This CDR3 region has 16 residues. Looked up from germline, CDR1 is SGHRS and CDR2 is YFSETQ.

Many counts were recorded for this clonotype. This chain uses TRBV27 with TRBJ2-7; 7 positions match TRBD1. The junction had 7 bases not matched to a gene; V was cut back by 4 bases and J by 7 bases. The CDR3 covers 13 residues. Germline lookup yields CDR1 MNHEY and CDR2 SMNVEV (reference sequence). CDR3 protein: CASSSQGVGEQYF. CDR3 in DNA: TGTGCCAGCAGTTCCCAGGGGGTTGGGGAGCAGTACTTC.

This clonotype has a handful of counts. J is TRBJ2-2 and V is TRBV5-5; D is unresolved. V gave up 2 bases and J gave up 4 bases, with 3 bases separating them. Germline V gene sequence: CDR1 SGHKS, CDR2 YYEKEE (reference sequence). The CDR3 sequence is 12 residues long. The CDR3 bases are TGTGCCAGCAGCTTTACCACCGGGGAGCTGTTTTTT. Encoded protein: CASSFTTGELFF. The full variable domain, in which reference TRBV5-5 and TRBJ2-2 provide the parts outside the CDR3, is DAGVTQSPTHLIKTRGQQVTLRCSPISGHKSVSWYQQVLGQGPQFIFQYYEKEERGRGNFPDRFSARQFPNYSSELNVNALLLGDSALYLCASSFTTGELFFGEGSRLTVL.

V gene TRBV5-6 combines with J gene TRBJ2-3, with a possible D match to TRBD1 (6 bases). This CDR3 spans 14 amino acids. CDR1 SGHDT and CDR2 YYEEEE come from the germline V gene. Trimming stripped 2 bases from V and 13 bases from J, with 20 bases between. Written as DNA, the CDR3 is TGTGCCAGCAGCTTCGGGACAACCTTGACTTCAGAGTATTTT. Protein: CASSFGTTLTSEYF.

This clonotype showed up many times. V gene TRBV20-1 combines with J gene TRBJ2-7; 8 nucleotides agree with TRBD2. CDR1 and CDR2 from the germline V gene are DFQATT and SNEGSKA (reference sequence). The CDR3 has 16 amino acids. Trimming removed 6 bases from V and 2 bases from J; junction bases left unmatched: 15. CDR3 residues: CSARRFSGGQTYEQYF. In nucleotides, the CDR3 is TGCAGTGCCCGCCGTTTCAGCGGGGGCCAGACCTACGAGCAGTACTTC.

This clonotype has ten or more counts. This chain joins TRBV13 and TRBJ1-2; D uncertain. V was shortened by 2 bases and J by 8 bases, with 9 bases between the two germline ends. The germline gives CDR1 PRHDT, CDR2 FYEKMQ (reference sequence). This CDR3 has 12 residues. As DNA, the CDR3 is TGTGCCAGCAGCTTATCCGGGGAGGGCTACACCTTC. Translation gives CASSLSGEGYTF.

This clonotype was counted between two and nine times. This chain joins TRBV7-2 and TRBJ1-1; 7 bases align to TRBD1. Germline V CDR1 and CDR2: SGHTA, FQGNSA. V lost 6 bases, J lost 0 bases, and 10 bases stayed unmatched. This CDR3 is 16 amino acids long. As DNA, the CDR3 is TGTGCCAGCAGTCAATCGCCGGGACAGATGAACACTGAAGCTTTCTTT. This translates into CASSQSPGQMNTEAFF. Full variable domain (missing parts from reference TRBV7-2 and TRBJ1-1): GAGVSQSPSNKVTEKGKDVELRCDPISGHTALYWYRQSLGQGLEFLIYFQGNSAPDKSGLPSDRFSAERTGGSVSTLTIQRTQQEDSAVYLCASSQSPGQMNTEAFFGQGTRLTVV.

On this clonotype itself: A read error is possible here, since a much larger clone lies one base away. V and J are TRBV25-1 and TRBJ2-5, with a weak D call TRBD2 (6 bases). Looked up from germline, CDR1 is MGHDK and CDR2 is SYGVNS. This CDR3 spans 15 amino acids. CDR3 in DNA: TGTGCCAGCAGTGACCCAGGACTATACCAACAGACCCAGTACTTC. Its translation is CASSDPGLYQQTQYF.

This clonotype occurred a few times. This chain connects TRBV28 to TRBJ2-1, with D unresolved. V lost 3 bases to trimming and J lost 0 bases, with 3 bases between them. The germline CDR1 and CDR2 sequences are MDHEN and SYDVKM. This CDR3 is built from 13 residues. DNA for the CDR3: TGTGCCAGCAGTTTGCGCTCCTACAATGAGCAGTTCTTC. Residues: CASSLRSYNEQFF. The full variable domain, completed using reference TRBV28 and TRBJ2-1, is DVKVTQSSRYLVKRTGEKVFLECVQDMDHENMFWYRQDPGLGLRLIYFSYDVKMKEKGDIPEGYSVSREKKERFSLILESASTNQTSMYLCASSLRSYNEQFFGPGTRLTVL.

This chain connects TRBV12-3 or TRBV12-4 to TRBJ1-1, with TRBD1 matching over 11 bases. The CDR3 consists of 17 residues. With V trimmed by 5 bases and J by 0 bases, 8 bases remained unmatched. The CDR3 coding sequence is TGTGCCAGCAGTCCCTCCGGGACAGGGGGGATGAACACTGAAGCTTTCTTT. As protein: CASSPSGTGGMNTEAFF.

The chain uses TRBV7-2 and TRBJ2-7; 12 nucleotides agree with TRBD2. Germline trimming cut 0 bases from V and 5 bases from J; bases unmatched to any gene: 2. The CDR3 contains 15 residues. Germline loops: CDR1 SGHTA, CDR2 FQGNSA. The DNA of the CDR3 is TGTGCCAGCAGCTTAGCACTAGCGGGGGGCCACGAGCAGTACTTC. This codes for CASSLALAGGHEQYF. The whole variable domain, filled in from reference TRBV7-2 and TRBJ2-7, reads GAGVSQSPSNKVTEKGKDVELRCDPISGHTALYWYRQSLGQGLEFLIYFQGNSAPDKSGLPSDRFSAERTGGSVSTLTIQRTQQEDSAVYLCASSLALAGGHEQYFGPGTRLTVT.

J is TRBJ2-3 and V is TRBV7-2; D possibly corresponds to TRBD2 (6 bases). The germline V and J ends were trimmed by 4 bases and 2 bases, with 13 bases remaining between them. This CDR3 is built from 15 residues. Germline V lookup: CDR1 SGHTA, CDR2 FQGNSA. CDR3 bases: TGTGCCAGCAGCTCGGGACTCCTTGTCACAGATACGCAGTATTTT. This translates into CASSSGLLVTDTQYF.

The chain combines TRBV7-2 with TRBJ2-3, with a tentative D call TRBD1 (5 bases). Trimming removed 0 bases from V and 0 bases from J, with 10 bases in between. The germline CDR1 and CDR2 sequences are SGHTA and FQGNSA. This CDR3 region has 16 residues. The CDR3 is CASSLAGAGSTDTQYF. The CDR3 bases are TGTGCCAGCAGCTTAGCGGGCGCAGGGAGCACAGATACGCAGTATTTT.

The V and J genes are TRBV4-2 and TRBJ1-6; 7 bases line up with TRBD1. Germline assignment: CDR1 LGHNA and CDR2 YNFKEQ. The CDR3 contains 14 residues. Trimming took 4 bases from V and 7 from J; bases not matched to a gene: 4. DNA of the CDR3: TGTGCCAGCAGCCCAGAACAGGGGAATTCACCCCTCCACTTT. The encoded protein is CASSPEQGNSPLHF.

This clonotype has a count of ten or more. The CDR3 DNA follows: TGTGCCAGCAGCCATACAGGAAGCACTGAAGCTTTCTTT. Translated, it gives CASSHTGSTEAFF. V gene TRBV3-1 combines with J gene TRBJ1-1; tentatively, D is TRBD1 (5 bases). V lost 3 bases, J lost 4 bases, and 9 bases lay in between. The germline gives CDR1 LGHDT, CDR2 YNNKEL (reference sequence). The CDR3 is 13 amino acids. Looking up the rest from reference TRBV3-1 and TRBJ1-1 gives the full variable domain: DTAVSQTPKYLVTQMGNDKSIKCEQNLGHDTMYWYKQDSKKFLKIMFSYNNKELIINETVPNRFSPKSPDKAHLNLHINSLELGDSAVYFCASSHTGSTEAFFGQGTRLTVV.

The chain couples TRBV7-3 to TRBJ2-2; TRBD1 matches 7 bases. The CDR3 covers 15 residues. Germline CDR1 and CDR2: SGHTA and FQGTGA. Germline trimming cut 5 bases from V and 7 bases from J; bases unmatched to any gene: 10. This CDR3 is CASSPPTGNGGELFF. In nucleotides, the CDR3 is TGTGCCAGCAGCCCCCCGACAGGGAACGGCGGGGAGCTGTTTTTT. Full variable domain (remainder filled in from reference TRBV7-3 and TRBJ2-2): GAGVSQTPSNKVTEKGKYVELRCDPISGHTALYWYRQSLGQGPEFLIYFQGTGAADDSGLPNDRFFAVRPEGSVSTLKIQRTERGDSAVYLCASSPPTGNGGELFFGEGSRLTVL.

The table lists this clonotype with a few counts. The chain carries TRBV7-3 and TRBJ2-2; 13 bases map to TRBD2. CDR1 and CDR2 (germline): SGHTA, FQGTGA. The CDR3 is made up of 17 amino acids. J was trimmed by 6 bases and V by 2 bases; bases with no gene match: 6. CDR3 sequence reads: CASSLQSGTSGAGELFF. DNA for the CDR3: TGTGCCAGCAGCTTACAAAGCGGGACTAGCGGGGCCGGGGAGCTGTTTTTT.

The gene calls are TRBV6-1 and TRBJ1-1, with 10 bases matching TRBD1. J gave up 4 bases and V 6 bases, and 8 bases lay outside the gene matches. In germline, CDR1 is MNHNS, CDR2 SASEGT. The CDR3 length is 15 residues. The CDR3 DNA reads TGTGCCAGCAGCCGGGACAGGGGTGTTGGCACTGAAGCTTTCTTT. Amino acids: CASSRDRGVGTEAFF.

This clonotype was counted between two and nine times. The J gene is TRBJ2-3, the V gene TRBV6-6; 11 bases agree with TRBD2. This CDR3 has 18 amino acids. Germline V gene lookup returns CDR1 MNHNY and CDR2 SVGAGI (reference sequence). Trimming took 6 bases from V and 0 from J; bases not matched to a gene: 11. The DNA of the CDR3 is TGTGCCAGCAGCCGCCTAGCGGGGGGAGCCTCTAGCACAGATACGCAGTATTTT. It translates to CASSRLAGGASSTDTQYF.

This clonotype has at least ten counts. The chain links TRBV25-1 to TRBJ2-3; tentative D call: TRBD2 (6 bases). The CDR3 length is 13 residues. V gave up 1 base and J gave up 5 bases, with 7 bases separating them. Germline V CDR1 and CDR2: MGHDK, SYGVNS. The CDR3 sequence is CASSEWGVDTQYF. The CDR3 DNA follows: TGTGCCAGCAGTGAATGGGGGGTAGATACGCAGTATTTT.

This clonotype came up many times. This chain uses TRBV7-9 with TRBJ2-5; 7 bases map to TRBD1. CDR3 length: 14 amino acids. The germline gives CDR1 SEHNR, CDR2 FQNEAQ (reference sequence). The junction had 8 bases not matched to a gene; V was cut back by 5 bases and J by 5 bases. The CDR3 DNA sequence: TGTGCCAGCAGCCACGGGACAGATCGGGAGACCCAGTACTTC. It yields the protein CASSHGTDRETQYF.